The 7 T cell receptor beta chains presented below share a single source sample, sequenced in a study of shared clonotypes between healthy human individuals. The data were produced by immunoSEQ multiplex PCR, yet TCRdb's version contains in-frame clones alone and is incomplete. The sample includes some 980,000 clones, 70% to 85% of them seen just once. Material for sequencing was memory CD4+ T cells sorted from blood. The subset: CD45RA-negative fraction. The receptors stem from a man aged 18 to 30 in good health.

This clone has a handful of counts. The chain uses TRBV9 and TRBJ2-2; TRBD1 agrees at 8 bases. This CDR3 region has 16 residues. The trim removed 6 bases at V and 5 bases at J, leaving 12 bases unmatched. Germline values: CDR1 SGDLS, CDR2 YYNGEE. CDR3 coding DNA: TGTGCCAGCAACCGAGGGCCAGGGGGCAAGACCGGGGAGCTGTTTTTT. Translating it yields CASNRGPGGKTGELFF.

The genes are TRBV19 and TRBJ2-5; a weak D match, TRBD1 (5 bases). The CDR3 consists of 14 residues. Trimming left V 3 bases short and J 0 bases short, with 8 bases between. Germline V lookup: CDR1 LNHDA, CDR2 SQIVND (reference sequence). The CDR3 protein is CASSMSGYQETQYF. The CDR3 bases are TGTGCCAGTAGTATGTCAGGGTACCAAGAGACCCAGTACTTC.

The chain combines TRBV5-1 with TRBJ2-3; 8 bases map to TRBD2. The germline V gene has CDR1 SGHRS and CDR2 YFSETQ. This CDR3 comprises 15 residues. After removal of 2 bases from V and 0 bases from J, the junction contained 2 bases not matched to a gene. The CDR3 reads CASSFSGGSTDTQYF. CDR3 in DNA: TGCGCCAGCAGCTTCTCGGGGGGGAGCACAGATACGCAGTATTTT.

The chain links TRBV29-1 to TRBJ2-7, with a possible D match to TRBD2 (5 bases). The CDR3 length is 11 residues. The germline gives CDR1 SQVTM, CDR2 ANQGSEA. V lost 1 base and J lost 6, with 7 bases in between. CDR3 amino acids: CSVEVRAEQYF. CDR3 DNA: TGCAGCGTTGAAGTGAGGGCCGAGCAGTACTTC.

As to this clone: The junction and the germline gene differ at one end; a read error may be behind it. This chain uses TRBV6-1 with TRBJ2-3; 7 bases align to TRBD1. Germline V lookup: CDR1 MNHNS, CDR2 SASEGT. CDR3 size: 15 residues. The CDR3, as DNA: TGTGCCAGCAGGGAAGGGGGCGCGGGCACAGATACGCAGTATTTT. This gives the protein CASREGGAGTDTQYF.

CDR3 sequence reads: CASSESTLPGTQYF. CDR3 nucleotides: TGCGCCAGCAGTGAGTCGACACTACCGGGGACCCAGTACTTC. The V call is TRBV10-1, the J call TRBJ2-5, with D hard to call. CDR1 is WNHNN and CDR2 is SYGVQD in the germline V gene (reference sequence). The CDR3 is 14 residues long. The V end was cut by 0 bases, the J end by 7 bases, with 12 bases between.

With regard to this clone: This may be a read error, as it is one base from a much larger clone. Other nucleotide sequences in the sample specify the same CDR3. V gene TRBV29-1 combines with J gene TRBJ2-3; tentatively, D is TRBD2 (5 bases). The CDR3 spans 11 residues. The germline CDR1 and CDR2 sequences are SQVTM and ANQGSEA. V dropped 4 bases and J dropped 7 bases, with 9 bases sitting between them. This CDR3 is CSVGEGNTQYF. CDR3 sequence (DNA): TGCAGCGTTGGAGAGGGCAATACGCAGTATTTT.